This TCR beta chain was retrieved from a study of cytomegalovirus exposure and HLA in healthy donors. Study summary: Falling in the Caucasian-associated ancestry cluster were 65% to 90% of some 400 genotyped donors. Study-wide points: The productive fraction for most TCR beta V segments was about 90% or about 30% in an earlier analysis.

On this clone itself: Its antigen is unidentified.

PCR involved 60 Vbeta and 13 Jbeta primers. As processed by the authors: A later analysis tallied approximately 80 million unique TCR beta chains, about 9.9 million of them shared. Profiling relied on immunoSEQ multiplex PCR, and the TCRdb table lists in-frame clones only, not all of them. V and J calls and clone size are as listed in that table; D and trimming were resolved from the DNA. The sample contains under 200,000 clones, roughly 80% of which appear only once. The germline V gene encodes CDR1 SEHNR and CDR2 FQNEAQ (reference sequence). CDR3 size: 15 residues. Trimming at V came to 1 base and at J to 4 bases, leaving 2 bases not matched to a gene.

The clonotype was recovered from a woman aged 18-29 years in good health and CMV-seronegative. The sequenced material came from PBMCs. The rearrangement joins TRBV7-9 to TRBJ1-5; TRBD1 agrees at 9 bases. The CDR3 DNA is TGTGCCAGCAGCTTAGGGGACAGGGTGAATCAGCCCCAGCATTTT. Residues: CASSLGDRVNQPQHF.